This T cell receptor beta chain was obtained from a study of blood T cells in healthy people across ages. About the research overall: When template switching was applied, about one barcoded beta molecule was captured per two T cells.

This clonotype was counted at least ten times. Peripheral blood samples of 9.5 to 10 milliliters were drawn from each donor. The CDR3 is 13 amino acids. V was shortened by 3 bases and J by 3 bases, with 9 bases between the two germline ends. Primed by a sample-barcoded 5' primer and a J-beta primer mix, a second PCR proceeded for about 7 to 11 cycles. Each cDNA molecule was tagged by a template-switch adaptor that had 12 random nucleotides. Each CDR3 protein gets one entry after TCRdb re-called the 5' RACE reads with MiXCR. The table records 730,000 or so distinct CDR3 sequences, 35% to 45% of them present only once.

The sample comprised blood. This sequence was found in a woman aged 55-69 years in good health. The chain links TRBV12-3 or TRBV12-4 to TRBJ2-7; D is uncertain. CDR3 in DNA: TGTGCCAGCAGTTTTGAGACCCGCTACGAGCAGTACTTC. It encodes CASSFETRYEQYF.